These T cell receptor beta chains were read from a single sample in a study of OX40 agonist ivuxolimab in advanced cancers. TCRdb's copy holds only in-frame clones and misses some; the assay was immunoSEQ multiplex PCR. The data show some 98,000 clones, more than 85% seen once. Sample: CD4+ or CD8+ T cells sorted from blood, taken in a trial of the OX40 agonist ivuxolimab. All receptors derive from an adult with an advanced solid tumor such as melanoma, head and neck, liver or kidney cancer. The CDR3 runs from the conserved cysteine through the conserved F or W. Each record gives: clone size, V gene, D gene, J gene, CDR3 protein, CDR3 DNA. The D gene is left open where the match is weak. The listing skips clone size in some rows; elsewhere it reads once, few, many or a size class.

size: few
V: TRBV6-5
D: TRBD1
J: TRBJ2-3
CDR3: CASSRQGGADTQYF
DNA: TGTGCCAGCAGCCGACAGGGGGGGGCAGATACGCAGTATTTT

size: .
V: TRBV7-8
D: .
J: TRBJ1-6
CDR3: CASSPWWSRGSPINSPLHF
DNA: TGTGCCAGCAGCCCGTGGTGGTCAAGAGGGTCCCCAATTAATTCACCCCTCCACTTT

size: .
V: TRBV4-2
D: TRBD1
J: TRBJ1-2
CDR3: CASSQGLAGGDYGYTF
DNA: TGTGCCAGCAGCCAAGGGTTGGCAGGGGGTGACTATGGCTACACCTTC

size: .
V: TRBV6-6
D: .
J: TRBJ2-1
CDR3: CASSYPTSYSGEQFF
DNA: TGTGCCAGCAGTTACCCTACTAGCTACTCGGGCGAGCAGTTCTTC

size: .
V: TRBV7-8
D: TRBD2
J: TRBJ2-3
CDR3: CASTYGGADTQYF
DNA: TGTGCCAGCACCTATGGGGGGGCAGATACGCAGTATTTT

size: .
V: TRBV5-1
D: .
J: TRBJ2-7
CDR3: CASSPQAGAFYEQYF
DNA: TGCGCCAGCAGCCCCCAGGCAGGCGCTTTTTACGAGCAGTACTTC

size: .
V: TRBV9
D: .
J: TRBJ2-4
CDR3: CASSVGGQLTKNIQYF
DNA: TGTGCCAGCAGCGTTGGCGGACAGCTGACCAAAAACATTCAGTACTTC

size: .
V: TRBV28
D: TRBD1
J: TRBJ2-7
CDR3: CASSSPGQGRAKQYF
DNA: TGTGCCAGCAGTTCACCGGGACAGGGCAGAGCGAAGCAGTACTTC

size: .
V: TRBV4-3
D: .
J: TRBJ2-1
CDR3: CASSTWKAYNEQFF
DNA: TGCGCCAGCAGCACATGGAAAGCATACAATGAGCAGTTCTTC

size: .
V: TRBV15
D: .
J: TRBJ1-5
CDR3: CATSRYDQPQHF
DNA: TGTGCCACCAGCAGATACGATCAGCCCCAGCATTTT

size: .
V: TRBV28
D: .
J: TRBJ1-2
CDR3: CASTLASSLTYGYTF
DNA: TGTGCCAGCACCCTAGCCAGTTCCCTAACCTATGGCTACACCTTC

size: .
V: TRBV4-1
D: .
J: TRBJ2-1
CDR3: CASSHYNEQFF
DNA: TGCGCCAGCAGCCACTACAATGAGCAGTTCTTC

size: .
V: TRBV13
D: .
J: TRBJ2-3
CDR3: CASSLRGDTQYF
DNA: TGTGCCAGCAGCCTCCGGGGGGATACGCAGTATTTT

size: .
V: TRBV28
D: .
J: TRBJ2-7
CDR3: CASSLSGGEQYF
DNA: TGTGCCAGCAGTTTATCGGGTGGCGAGCAGTACTTC

size: .
V: TRBV28
D: .
J: TRBJ1-5
CDR3: CASSFVAGEQPQHF
DNA: TGTGCCAGCAGTTTTGTCGCAGGGGAACAGCCCCAGCATTTT

size: .
V: TRBV5-1
D: TRBD2
J: TRBJ2-1
CDR3: CASSPDGGNYNEQFF
DNA: TGCGCCAGCAGCCCAGACGGGGGGAACTACAATGAGCAGTTCTTC

size: .
V: TRBV7-6
D: TRBD2
J: TRBJ2-1
CDR3: CASSSQRGGRNEQFF
DNA: TGTGCCAGCAGTTCCCAGCGGGGGGGAAGGAATGAGCAGTTCTTC

size: .
V: TRBV6-6
D: TRBD1
J: TRBJ1-2
CDR3: CAISESTGSYGYTF
DNA: TGTGCCATCAGTGAGTCGACAGGGAGCTATGGCTACACCTTC

size: .
V: TRBV5-1
D: .
J: TRBJ2-1
CDR3: CASKETGTHNEQFF
DNA: TGCGCCAGCAAGGAGACAGGAACACACAATGAGCAGTTCTTC

size: .
V: TRBV28
D: TRBD1
J: TRBJ1-2
CDR3: CASSFRQGARGYTF
DNA: TGTGCCAGCAGTTTCCGACAGGGGGCGCGGGGCTACACCTTC

size: .
V: TRBV5-4
D: TRBD2
J: TRBJ2-3
CDR3: CASSFPGLGTDTQYF
DNA: TGTGCCAGCAGCTTCCCGGGACTAGGAACAGATACGCAGTATTTT

size: .
V: TRBV13
D: TRBD2
J: TRBJ2-1
CDR3: CASSSPTSGRDLIAYNEQFF
DNA: TGTGCCAGCAGCTCCCCAACTAGCGGGAGGGACCTTATAGCCTACAATGAGCAGTTCTTC

size: .
V: TRBV4-2
D: .
J: TRBJ2-6
CDR3: CASSRAGGTGIAYSGANVLTF
DNA: TGTGCCAGCAGCCGCGCCGGGGGGACAGGAATAGCATATTCTGGGGCCAACGTCCTGACTTTC

size: .
V: TRBV30
D: TRBD1
J: TRBJ2-5
CDR3: CAGQGFETQYF
DNA: TGTGCGGGACAGGGGTTTGAGACCCAGTACTTC

size: .
V: TRBV28
D: .
J: TRBJ2-7
CDR3: CASSPAEGRSLREQYF
DNA: TGTGCCAGCAGCCCCGCGGAGGGCCGCTCCCTAAGGGAGCAGTACTTC

size: .
V: TRBV28
D: TRBD2
J: TRBJ2-1
CDR3: CASSSPVRRLAGGYNEQFF
DNA: TGTGCCAGCAGTTCCCCCGTACGCCGACTAGCGGGGGGGTACAATGAGCAGTTCTTC

size: .
V: TRBV27
D: .
J: TRBJ2-3
CDR3: CASSRPGEDSTQYF
DNA: TGTGCCAGCAGTCGACCTGGAGAGGACAGTACGCAGTATTTT

size: once
V: TRBV5-1
D: TRBD1
J: TRBJ2-1
CDR3: CASSSSGQGYNEQFF
DNA: TGCGCCAGCAGCTCTTCGGGACAGGGTTACAATGAGCAGTTCTTC

size: .
V: TRBV10-2
D: TRBD1
J: TRBJ2-2
CDR3: CASSKKGARGTGELFF
DNA: TGCGCCAGCAGCAAAAAGGGGGCGCGTGGCACCGGGGAGCTGTTTTTT

size: few
V: TRBV19
D: .
J: TRBJ2-2
CDR3: CASSNSPNTGELFF
DNA: TGTGCCAGTAGTAATAGCCCGAACACCGGGGAGCTGTTTTTT

size: .
V: TRBV30
D: .
J: TRBJ1-6
CDR3: CAWSQRVGGSSPLHF
DNA: TGTGCCTGGAGCCAACGGGTAGGAGGTAGTTCACCCCTCCACTTT

size: once
V: TRBV21-1
D: .
J: TRBJ1-2
CDR3: CASSKPDLLNYGYTF
DNA: TGTGCCAGCAGCAAACCGGACTTACTGAACTATGGCTACACCTTC

size: .
V: TRBV29-1
D: TRBD2
J: TRBJ2-3
CDR3: CSVERTSGADTQYF
DNA: TGCAGCGTTGAAAGAACTAGCGGCGCAGATACGCAGTATTTT

size: .
V: TRBV28
D: TRBD2
J: TRBJ2-3
CDR3: CASSLGLAASTDTQYF
DNA: TGTGCCAGCAGTTTGGGGCTAGCGGCTAGCACAGATACGCAGTATTTT

size: .
V: TRBV4-3
D: .
J: TRBJ2-1
CDR3: CASSQVPYNEQFF
DNA: TGCGCCAGCAGCCAAGTCCCCTACAATGAGCAGTTCTTC

size: .
V: TRBV15
D: .
J: TRBJ1-3
CDR3: CATSRDGAGAGTIYF
DNA: TGTGCCACCAGCAGAGATGGTGCGGGGGCGGGCACCATATATTTT

size: .
V: TRBV15
D: .
J: TRBJ1-6
CDR3: CATSRDANSPLHF
DNA: TGTGCCACCAGCAGGGACGCTAATTCACCCCTCCACTTT

size: .
V: TRBV19
D: .
J: TRBJ2-2
CDR3: CASRINQWGELFF
DNA: TGTGCCAGTAGGATCAATCAGTGGGGGGAGCTGTTTTTT